The 10 T cell receptor beta chains reported below all come from one sample, sequenced in a study of blood T cells in healthy people across ages. Next came a second PCR, run for roughly 6 to 11 cycles, which used a sample-barcoded 5' primer along with a J-beta primer mix. One entry per CDR3 protein results from TCRdb running MiXCR on the 5' RACE reads. The data contain 1.5 million to 1.8 million distinct CDR3 sequences, approximately 39% of them singletons. The source material was blood. The source is a woman aged 18-35 years in good health.

The rearrangement joins TRBV3-1 to TRBJ2-7; 7 bases align to TRBD1. Germline-derived CDR1 and CDR2 are LGHDT and YNNKEL (reference sequence). CDR3 size: 15 residues. Trimming removed 5 bases from V and 4 bases from J; junction bases left unmatched: 11. The CDR3 region has the DNA TGTGCCAGCAGCGACCGGGACAGAGACCGTTACGAGCAGTACTTC. It is translated as CASSDRDRDRYEQYF.

This clonotype was found a few times. The chain joins TRBV20-1 to TRBJ1-5; possibly TRBD1 for D (5 bases). Germline values: CDR1 DFQATT, CDR2 SNEGSKA (reference sequence). This CDR3 region has 15 residues. V gave up 2 bases and J gave up 0 bases, with 11 bases separating them. The CDR3 loop reads CSARWGSNSNQPQHF. The CDR3 DNA sequence: TGCAGTGCTAGATGGGGCAGTAATAGCAATCAGCCCCAGCATTTT.

The chain uses TRBV7-9 and TRBJ2-3, with 14 bases fitting TRBD2. V gave up 4 bases and J gave up 1 base; unmatched junction bases: 4. The germline V gene encodes CDR1 SEHNR and CDR2 FQNEAQ (reference sequence). This CDR3 has 17 amino acids. CDR3 DNA sequence: TGTGCCAGCAGCTACGGGACTAGCGGGAGCGGCACAGATACGCAGTATTTT. As protein: CASSYGTSGSGTDTQYF.

The rearrangement uses TRBV20-1 and TRBJ2-5; 7 nucleotides align to TRBD2. V was pared by 3 bases and J by 3 bases, with 16 bases of the junction left unmatched. CDR1 and CDR2 (germline): DFQATT, SNEGSKA (reference sequence). This CDR3 contains 17 residues. The chain's CDR3 is CSASTLRVLGTKETQYF. The CDR3 nucleotides are TGCAGTGCTAGTACCTTGAGGGTCCTGGGGACTAAAGAGACCCAGTACTTC.

This clonotype has a handful of counts. The chain is built from TRBV18 and TRBJ2-2; D gene ambiguous. Trimming pared 4 bases from V and 6 bases from J, leaving 9 bases between. This CDR3 is built from 13 residues. The germline CDR1 and CDR2 sequences are KGHSH and LQKENI. The CDR3 spells CASSRNPPGELFF. The CDR3 region has the DNA TGTGCCAGCTCACGCAACCCCCCCGGGGAGCTGTTTTTT.

This clonotype was seen only a few times. V is TRBV7-9 and J is TRBJ1-2, with 10 bases that match TRBD1. The germline gives CDR1 SEHNR, CDR2 FQNEAQ (reference sequence). V lost 5 bases to trimming and J lost 9 bases; unmatched junction nucleotides: 6. This CDR3 region has 13 residues. CDR3 coding DNA: TGTGCCAGCAGCCCAGGGACAGGGGACAGCTACACCTTC. This codes for CASSPGTGDSYTF.

This clonotype was observed at least ten times. The chain employs TRBV2 and TRBJ1-1, with TRBD1 matching 7 bases. Germline trimming cut 6 bases from V and 7 bases from J; bases unmatched to any gene: 2. Germline CDR1 SNHLY, CDR2 FYNNEI. The CDR3 totals 11 residues. The CDR3 loop reads CASRDRSEAFF. CDR3 bases: TGTGCCAGCAGGGACAGGAGTGAAGCTTTCTTT.

The chain links TRBV6-4 to TRBJ1-2; D remains ambiguous. In germline, CDR1 is MRHNA, CDR2 SNTAGT. This CDR3 contains 16 residues. V lost 0 bases to trimming and J lost 2 bases, with 13 bases between them. The CDR3 is CASSDSSTKSNYGYTF. DNA of the CDR3: TGTGCCAGCAGTGACTCGTCGACAAAGTCCAACTATGGCTACACCTTC.

This clonotype was counted only a few times. This chain uses TRBV27 with TRBJ1-2; a possible D gene is TRBD1 (5 bases). Per the germline V gene, CDR1 is MNHEY and CDR2 is SMNVEV (reference sequence). V lost 5 bases, J lost 1 base, and 14 bases lay in between. This CDR3 has 15 residues. CDR3 amino acids: CASSVTGTHNYGYTF. The DNA for the CDR3 is TGTGCCAGCAGTGTAACAGGTACCCATAACTATGGCTACACCTTC.

This clonotype was detected only a few times. The rearrangement joins TRBV2 to TRBJ2-2, with D uncertain. Germline V gene sequence: CDR1 SNHLY, CDR2 FYNNEI. The CDR3 runs to 13 residues. Trimming took 3 bases from V and 4 from J, leaving 6 bases between them. The CDR3 DNA is TGTGCCAGCAGTGATTTTGGCACCGGGGAGCTGTTTTTT. As protein: CASSDFGTGELFF.